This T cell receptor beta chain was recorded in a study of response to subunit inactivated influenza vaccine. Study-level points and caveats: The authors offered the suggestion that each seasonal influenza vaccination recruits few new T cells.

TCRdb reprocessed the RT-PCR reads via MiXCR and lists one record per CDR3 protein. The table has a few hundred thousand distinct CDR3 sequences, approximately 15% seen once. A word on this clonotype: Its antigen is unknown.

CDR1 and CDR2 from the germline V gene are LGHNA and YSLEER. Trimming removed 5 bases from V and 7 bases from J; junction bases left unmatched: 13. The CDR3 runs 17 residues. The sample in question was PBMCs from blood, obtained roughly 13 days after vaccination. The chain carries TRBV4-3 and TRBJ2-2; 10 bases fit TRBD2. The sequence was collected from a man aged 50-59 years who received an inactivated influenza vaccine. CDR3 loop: CASSATSGRYTNGELFF. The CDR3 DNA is TGCGCCAGCAGCGCGACTAGCGGGCGATACACGAACGGGGAGCTGTTTTTT.